These T cell receptor beta chains were read from a single sample in a study of blood T cell repertoires in COVID-19. Some clones are missing from TCRdb's copy, which holds only in-frame ones; the method was immunoSEQ multiplex PCR. The table shows some 50,000 clones, with 60% to 85% occurring only once. Sequenced: peripheral blood. The receptor set was obtained from a human donor in a cohort sampled during active COVID-19. Both conserved end residues are part of each CDR3. The D gene is left open where the match is weak. For some rows the clone size is stated as once, few or many, or as a class when expanded; others skip it.

V: TRBV7-9
size: NA
D: TRBD1
J: TRBJ2-7
CDR3: CASSFAGTGSYEQYF
DNA: TGTGCCAGCAGCTTCGCCGGGACAGGTTCCTACGAGCAGTACTTC

V: TRBV3-1/TRBV3-2
size: few
D: NA
J: TRBJ1-1
CDR3: CASSQGRRGAEAFF
DNA: TGTGCCAGCAGCCAAGGGAGGCGGGGAGCTGAAGCTTTCTTT

V: TRBV5-1
size: NA
D: NA
J: TRBJ1-2
CDR3: CASSLELLGTFVAGYTF
DNA: TGCGCCAGCAGCTTGGAACTTCTAGGGACATTCGTCGCTGGCTACACCTTC

V: TRBV12-3/TRBV12-4
size: few
D: NA
J: TRBJ1-1
CDR3: CASSPGKNTEAFF
DNA: TGTGCCAGCAGCCCCGGTAAGAACACTGAAGCTTTCTTT

V: TRBV5-4
size: NA
D: TRBD2
J: TRBJ2-7
CDR3: CASTLAGGTYEQYF
DNA: TGTGCCAGCACCTTAGCGGGGGGAACCTACGAGCAGTACTTC

V: TRBV28
size: NA
D: TRBD2
J: TRBJ2-5
CDR3: CASSPSWTSGGARETQYF
DNA: TGTGCCAGCAGCCCTTCATGGACTAGCGGGGGGGCCCGGGAGACCCAGTACTTC

V: TRBV7-2
size: once
D: NA
J: TRBJ1-4
CDR3: CASSFGQRTTNEKLFF
DNA: TGTGCCAGCAGCTTTGGACAGAGGACAACTAATGAAAAACTGTTTTTT

V: TRBV7-8
size: NA
D: NA
J: TRBJ1-1
CDR3: CASSSLTTQNTEAFF
DNA: TGTGCCAGCAGCTCTCTCACAACACAAAACACTGAAGCTTTCTTT

V: TRBV11-2
size: NA
D: TRBD2
J: TRBJ2-7
CDR3: CASSLRGGPYEQYF
DNA: TGTGCCAGCAGCTTGCGGGGGGGTCCCTACGAGCAGTACTTC

V: TRBV9
size: NA
D: TRBD1
J: TRBJ1-4
CDR3: CASSPRDRGFGANEKLFF
DNA: TGTGCCAGCAGCCCCCGGGACAGGGGTTTTGGTGCTAATGAAAAACTGTTTTTT

V: TRBV9
size: few
D: NA
J: TRBJ2-7
CDR3: CASSAGTGYEQYF
DNA: TGTGCCAGCAGCGCCGGAACAGGATACGAGCAGTACTTC

V: TRBV19
size: NA
D: TRBD1
J: TRBJ2-1
CDR3: CASSIVQGGYNEQFF
DNA: TGTGCCAGTAGTATCGTACAGGGGGGCTACAATGAGCAGTTCTTC

V: TRBV9
size: NA
D: NA
J: TRBJ2-7
CDR3: CASSARTDSYEQYF
DNA: TGTGCCAGCAGCGCGCGGACAGACTCCTACGAGCAGTACTTC

V: TRBV28
size: once
D: NA
J: TRBJ1-2
CDR3: CASSLEVGGYTF
DNA: TGTGCCAGCAGTTTAGAGGTTGGGGGCTACACCTTC

V: TRBV25-1
size: NA
D: TRBD1
J: TRBJ2-1
CDR3: CASSDTPGQGYEQFF
DNA: TGTGCCAGCAGTGACACTCCGGGACAGGGCTATGAGCAGTTCTTC

V: TRBV10-1
size: NA
D: NA
J: TRBJ2-2
CDR3: CASSAGSLAGELFF
DNA: TGCGCCAGCAGTGCGGGGAGCTTGGCCGGGGAGCTGTTTTTT

V: TRBV2
size: NA
D: NA
J: TRBJ2-7
CDR3: CASVTSVGNILTMEQYF
DNA: TGTGCCAGCGTAACGTCCGTGGGCAACATCCTTACCATGGAGCAGTACTTC

V: TRBV7-8
size: few
D: NA
J: TRBJ1-1
CDR3: CASSLEGIRGSAFF
DNA: TGTGCCAGCAGCTTAGAGGGCATTCGCGGGAGTGCTTTCTTT

V: TRBV29-1
size: NA
D: NA
J: TRBJ1-1
CDR3: CSGRQKAEAFF
DNA: TGCAGCGGCCGACAAAAAGCTGAAGCTTTCTTT

V: TRBV28
size: NA
D: TRBD2
J: TRBJ2-7
CDR3: CASSWGLAGSYEQYF
DNA: TGTGCCAGCAGTTGGGGACTAGCGGGAAGCTACGAGCAGTACTTC

V: TRBV15
size: NA
D: TRBD1
J: TRBJ1-2
CDR3: CATSRGDRGQYYGYTF
DNA: TGTGCCACCAGCAGAGGCGACAGGGGGCAATACTATGGCTACACCTTC